This TCR beta chain stems from a study of blood T cell repertoires in COVID-19. Overall study: From the United States, Italy and Spain came samples of acute and convalescent COVID-19. T cells, B-cell-depleted T cells, or PBMCs provided the cDNA or gDNA that served as material.

Germline values: CDR1 SGHDT, CDR2 YYEEEE. There are 16 residues in the CDR3. J was trimmed by 6 bases and V by 3 bases; bases with no gene match: 12. Generated by immunoSEQ multiplex PCR, the TCRdb table keeps only in-frame clones and is missing some. The sample lists around 25,000 clones, 88% seen once, with 7% to 8% in the top ten. The clonotype was recovered from a woman aged 45-60 years with active COVID-19. The chain is built from TRBV5-6 and TRBJ2-1; 7 positions match TRBD1. The sequencing input was peripheral blood. The CDR3 spells CASSSRARGISNEQFF. The CDR3 DNA reads as TGTGCCAGCAGCTCAAGAGCCAGGGGGATTTCCAATGAGCAGTTCTTC.